The 5 T cell receptor beta chains reported below all come from one sample, sequenced in a study of patients and donors after allogeneic stem cell transplantation. TCRdb independently ran MiXCR on the RT-PCR reads; one entry per CDR3 protein. The table lists about a million distinct CDR3 sequences, about 20% of them singletons, with under 6.5% in the top ten. Sequencing input: blood, either unsorted or a sorted T cell fraction (not recorded which). The receptors shown here come from a human donor who was either an allogeneic HSCT recipient or a stem cell or donor lymphocyte infusion donor (not recorded which). It is not recorded whose cells these are; they may come from a transplant donor.

The chain uses TRBV4-3 and TRBJ1-4, with D possibly being TRBD1 (6 bases). Germline lookup yields CDR1 LGHNA and CDR2 YSLEER. The CDR3 runs to 15 residues. The V end was cut by 0 bases, the J end by 7 bases, with 12 bases between. Here the CDR3 reads CASSQEGGAAEKLFF. CDR3 coding DNA: TGCGCCAGCAGCCAAGAAGGGGGGGCGGCTGAAAAACTGTTTTTT.

V is TRBV3-1 and J is TRBJ2-1; 7 bases map to TRBD2. The CDR3 runs 15 residues. The ends lost 0 bases at V and 5 bases at J; junction bases unmatched: 4. Germline V gene sequence: CDR1 LGHDT, CDR2 YNNKEL (reference sequence). This CDR3 reads CASSQDRLAHNEQFF. CDR3 in DNA: TGTGCCAGCAGCCAAGACCGACTAGCCCACAATGAGCAGTTCTTC.

CDR3: CASSVTRGPYEQYF. The CDR3 DNA reads as TGTGCCAGCAGTGTTACCAGGGGGCCGTACGAGCAGTACTTC. This chain links TRBV6-2 or TRBV6-3 with TRBJ2-7; TRBD1 matches 8 bases. Germline V gives CDR1 MNHEY, CDR2 SVGEGT. The V gene end was trimmed by 5 bases and the J gene end by 4 bases; junction bases not matched to a gene: 7. The CDR3 is made up of 14 amino acids.

This rearrangement joins TRBV9 to TRBJ2-7; no reliable D call. Deletions cut 4 bases from V and 3 bases from J, with 14 bases between. The CDR3 consists of 14 residues. Germline V gene sequence: CDR1 SGDLS, CDR2 YYNGEE. In DNA, the CDR3 is TGTGCCAGCAGCCCGACGGGTGGCGGCTACGAGCAGTACTTC. This translates into CASSPTGGGYEQYF.

This clonotype was found a few times. J is TRBJ2-1 and V is TRBV7-3; 10 bases match TRBD2. The CDR3 has 15 amino acids. The V segment lost 1 base and the J segment 9 bases; nucleotides outside the gene matches: 6. The V gene's germline CDR1 is SGHTA and CDR2 FQGTGA. Here the CDR3 reads CASSLITSGVGEQFF. Here the CDR3 DNA reads TGTGCCAGCAGCTTAATTACTAGCGGGGTGGGTGAGCAGTTCTTC.